These 4 T cell receptor beta chains came from one sample sequenced in a study of control samples from healthy donors and cancer patients. Assay: immunoSEQ multiplex PCR; the TCRdb copy retains only in-frame clones and omits some. The repertoire holds 100,000 to 150,000 clones, roughly 90% seen once, with 7.8% in the top ten. The sequenced sample was blood. These receptors all stem from a woman between 18 and 29 years old in good health.

V usage is TRBV11-2 and J usage is TRBJ2-7; possible D gene TRBD1, 7 bases. The germline CDR1 and CDR2 sequences are SGHAT and FQNNGV. CDR3 size: 15 residues. Trimming took 0 bases from V and 2 from J, leaving 11 bases between them. This chain's CDR3 is CASSLEAGQTYEQYF. The CDR3 DNA reads TGTGCCAGCAGCTTAGAGGCGGGACAGACCTACGAGCAGTACTTC.

The chain recombines TRBV19 with TRBJ2-1, with TRBD1 identical over 7 bases. Germline lookup yields CDR1 LNHDA and CDR2 SQIVND (reference sequence). The ends lost 3 bases at V and 3 bases at J; junction bases unmatched: 17. This CDR3 has 19 amino acids. The CDR3 loop reads CASSINRGRALVGYNEQFF. DNA of the CDR3: TGTGCCAGTAGTATTAACAGGGGCCGCGCATTGGTCGGCTACAATGAGCAGTTCTTC.

The chain couples TRBV3-1 (or the pseudogene TRBV3-2) to TRBJ2-3; D may be TRBD1 (5 bases). V was clipped by 1 base and J by 6 bases, with 5 bases between them. Per germline, CDR1 LGHDT and CDR2 YNNKEL (reference sequence). CDR3 size: 12 residues. The CDR3 loop is CASSQAGDTQYF. CDR3 DNA sequence: TGTGCCAGCAGCCAAGCAGGGGATACGCAGTATTTT.

The chain combines TRBV21-1 with TRBJ2-5; TRBD1 reflects the table's D call only, with no check against the DNA. TRBV21-1 represents a pseudogene. CDR3 length: 16 residues. CDR3 DNA: TGTGCCAGCAGCAAAGTCCGCGGGACAGCACGCGAGACCCAGTACTTC. Translated, it gives CASSKVRGTARETQYF.